These 2 T cell receptor beta chains originate from one sample sequenced in a study of T cell repertoires in cytomegalovirus infection. TCRdb re-analysed the reads in MiXCR, keeping a single row per CDR3 protein. The sample carries 700,000 to 850,000 distinct CDR3 sequences, 30% to 35% recorded once. Their target antigens are unknown. The sequenced sample was cultured CD8+ T cells from PBMCs, obtained from culture after CMV antigen stimulation. These receptor sequences come from a human donor in good health (CMV status not recorded). Some clones in this sample may be carry-over from other donors' samples.

The CDR3 reads CSARGGYEQYF. The CDR3 bases are TGCAGTGCTAGAGGTGGCTACGAGCAGTACTTC. The rearrangement uses TRBV20-1 and TRBJ2-7, with no clear D. V gave up 1 base and J gave up 3 bases, with 4 bases separating them. CDR1 and CDR2 from the germline V gene are DFQATT and SNEGSKA (reference sequence). The CDR3 is 11 residues long.

CDR3 in DNA: TGTGCCAGTAACCGGGAGCTGTTTTTT. Its protein is CASNRELFF. The chain combines TRBV19 with TRBJ2-2, with unresolved D. This CDR3 comprises 9 residues. V lost 7 bases and J 9 bases, leaving 3 bases between the germline ends. The germline gives CDR1 LNHDA, CDR2 SQIVND (reference sequence).